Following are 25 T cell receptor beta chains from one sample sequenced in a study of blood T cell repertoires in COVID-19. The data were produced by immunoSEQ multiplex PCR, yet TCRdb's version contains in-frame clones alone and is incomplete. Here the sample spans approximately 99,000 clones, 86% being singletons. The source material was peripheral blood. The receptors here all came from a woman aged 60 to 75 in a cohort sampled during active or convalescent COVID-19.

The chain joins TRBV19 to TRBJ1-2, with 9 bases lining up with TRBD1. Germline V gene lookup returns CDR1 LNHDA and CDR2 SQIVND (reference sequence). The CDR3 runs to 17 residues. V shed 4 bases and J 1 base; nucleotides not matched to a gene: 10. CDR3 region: CASSTSGTGFRNYGYTF. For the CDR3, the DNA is TGTGCCAGTAGTACCTCCGGGACAGGGTTCCGTAACTATGGCTACACCTTC. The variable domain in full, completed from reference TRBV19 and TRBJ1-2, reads DGGITQSPKYLFRKEGQNVTLSCEQNLNHDAMYWYRQDPGQGLRLIYYSQIVNDFQKGDIAEGYSVSREKKESFPLTVTSAQKNPTAFYLCASSTSGTGFRNYGYTFGSGTRLTVV.

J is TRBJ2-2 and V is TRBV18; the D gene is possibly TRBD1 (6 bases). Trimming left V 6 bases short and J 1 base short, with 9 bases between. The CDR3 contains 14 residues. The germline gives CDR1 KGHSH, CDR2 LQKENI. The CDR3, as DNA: TGTGCCAGCTCGCCGACAGGGAACACCGGGGAGCTGTTTTTT. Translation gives CASSPTGNTGELFF.

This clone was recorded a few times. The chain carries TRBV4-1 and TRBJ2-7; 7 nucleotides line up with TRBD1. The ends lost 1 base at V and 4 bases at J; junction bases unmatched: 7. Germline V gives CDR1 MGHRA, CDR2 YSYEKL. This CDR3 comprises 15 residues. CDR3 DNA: TGCGCCAGCAGCCAAGCTGACAGGGATGGGTACGAGCAGTACTTC. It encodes CASSQADRDGYEQYF.

CDR3: CASSRYRLQNTGELFF. The CDR3 DNA follows: TGTGCCAGCAGCCGGTACAGGTTACAGAACACCGGGGAGCTGTTTTTT. The chain is built from TRBV6-6 and TRBJ2-2, with D perhaps TRBD1 (5 bases). V lost 6 bases to trimming and J lost 1 base, with 15 bases between them. The germline V gene encodes CDR1 MNHNY and CDR2 SVGAGI (reference sequence). This CDR3 contains 16 residues.

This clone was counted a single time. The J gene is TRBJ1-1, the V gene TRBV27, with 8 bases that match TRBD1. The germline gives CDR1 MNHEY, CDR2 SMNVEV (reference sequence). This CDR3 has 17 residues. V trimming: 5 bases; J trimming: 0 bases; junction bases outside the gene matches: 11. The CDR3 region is CASSTLGTGFMNTEAFF. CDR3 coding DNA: TGTGCCAGCAGTACCCTAGGGACAGGATTTATGAACACTGAAGCTTTCTTT.

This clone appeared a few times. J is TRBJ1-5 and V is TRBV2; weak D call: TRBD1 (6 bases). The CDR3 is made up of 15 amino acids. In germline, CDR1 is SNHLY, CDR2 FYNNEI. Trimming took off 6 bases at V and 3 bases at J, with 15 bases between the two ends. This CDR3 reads CASRGGRSSNQPQHF. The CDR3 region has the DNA TGTGCCAGCAGGGGGGGGCGATCCTCCAATCAGCCCCAGCATTTT.

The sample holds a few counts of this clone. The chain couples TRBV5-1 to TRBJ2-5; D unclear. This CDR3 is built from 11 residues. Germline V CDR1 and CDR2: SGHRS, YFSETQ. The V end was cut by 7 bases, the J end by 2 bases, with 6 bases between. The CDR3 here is CASGPQETQYF. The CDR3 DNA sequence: TGCGCCAGCGGCCCTCAAGAGACCCAGTACTTC.

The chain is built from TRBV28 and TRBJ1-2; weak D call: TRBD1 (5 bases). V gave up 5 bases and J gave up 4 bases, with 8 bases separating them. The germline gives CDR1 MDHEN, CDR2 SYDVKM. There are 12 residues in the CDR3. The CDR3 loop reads CASSPGSYGYTF. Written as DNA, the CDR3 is TGTGCCAGCAGTCCAGGGTCCTATGGCTACACCTTC.

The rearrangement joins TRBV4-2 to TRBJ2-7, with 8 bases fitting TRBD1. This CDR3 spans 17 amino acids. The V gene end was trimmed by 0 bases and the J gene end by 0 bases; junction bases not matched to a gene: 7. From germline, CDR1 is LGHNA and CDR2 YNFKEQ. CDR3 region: CASSQDTGTGTSYEQYF. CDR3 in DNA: TGTGCCAGCAGCCAAGATACAGGGACAGGCACCTCCTACGAGCAGTACTTC.

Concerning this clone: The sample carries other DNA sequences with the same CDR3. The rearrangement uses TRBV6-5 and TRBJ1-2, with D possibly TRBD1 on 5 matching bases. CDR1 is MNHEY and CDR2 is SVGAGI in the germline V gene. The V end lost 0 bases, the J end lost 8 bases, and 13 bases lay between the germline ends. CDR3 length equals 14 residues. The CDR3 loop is CASSYSAGKGGYTF. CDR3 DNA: TGTGCCAGCAGTTACTCGGCAGGGAAAGGGGGCTACACCTTC.

The CDR3 is CASSSRVAGGSTDTQYF. CDR3 nucleotide sequence: TGCGCCAGCAGCTCCCGGGTAGCGGGAGGCAGCACAGATACGCAGTATTTT. The chain has TRBV4-1 and TRBJ2-3, with 10 bases aligning to TRBD2. Germline V gene data show CDR1 as MGHRA and CDR2 as YSYEKL. Trimming cost V 5 bases and J 0 bases; bases outside gene matches: 8. This CDR3 has 17 residues.

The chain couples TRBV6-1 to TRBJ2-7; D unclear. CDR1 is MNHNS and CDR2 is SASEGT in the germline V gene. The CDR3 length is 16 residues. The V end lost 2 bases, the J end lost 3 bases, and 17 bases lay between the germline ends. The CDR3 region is CASSEFLGPTDYEQYF. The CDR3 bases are TGTGCCAGCAGTGAATTTCTGGGCCCCACTGACTACGAGCAGTACTTC.

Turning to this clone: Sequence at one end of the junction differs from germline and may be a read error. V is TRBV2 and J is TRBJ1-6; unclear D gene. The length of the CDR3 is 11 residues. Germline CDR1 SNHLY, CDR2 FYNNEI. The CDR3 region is CASSEGGSSGF. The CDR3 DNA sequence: TGTGCCAGCAGTGAAGGAGGGTCTAGCGGGTTT.

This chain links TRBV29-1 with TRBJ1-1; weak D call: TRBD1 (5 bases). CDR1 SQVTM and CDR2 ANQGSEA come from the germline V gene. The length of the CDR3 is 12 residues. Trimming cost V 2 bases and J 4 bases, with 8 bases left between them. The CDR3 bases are TGCAGCGTTGAATTTGGGGCCACTGAAGCTTTCTTT. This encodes CSVEFGATEAFF.

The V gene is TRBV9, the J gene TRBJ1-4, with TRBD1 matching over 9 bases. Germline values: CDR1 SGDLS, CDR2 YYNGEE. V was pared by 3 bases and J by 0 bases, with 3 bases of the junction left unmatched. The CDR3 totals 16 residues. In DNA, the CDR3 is TGTGCCAGCAGCGAGCGGGACAGGGCAACTAATGAAAAACTGTTTTTT. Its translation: CASSERDRATNEKLFF.

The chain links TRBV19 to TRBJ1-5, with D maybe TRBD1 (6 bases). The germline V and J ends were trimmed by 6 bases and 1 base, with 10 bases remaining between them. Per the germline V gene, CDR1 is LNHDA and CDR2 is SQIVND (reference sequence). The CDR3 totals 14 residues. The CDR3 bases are TGTGCCAGTAGACAACAGGGAAGCAATCAGCCCCAGCATTTT. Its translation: CASRQQGSNQPQHF. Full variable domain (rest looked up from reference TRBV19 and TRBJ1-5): DGGITQSPKYLFRKEGQNVTLSCEQNLNHDAMYWYRQDPGQGLRLIYYSQIVNDFQKGDIAEGYSVSREKKESFPLTVTSAQKNPTAFYLCASRQQGSNQPQHFGDGTRLSIL.

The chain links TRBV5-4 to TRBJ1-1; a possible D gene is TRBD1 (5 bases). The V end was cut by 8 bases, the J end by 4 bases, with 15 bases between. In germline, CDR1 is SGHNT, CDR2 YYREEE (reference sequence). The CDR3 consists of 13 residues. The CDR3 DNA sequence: TGTGCCAGAGGGGCACGGGGGAGCACTGAAGCTTTCTTT. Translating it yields CARGARGSTEAFF.

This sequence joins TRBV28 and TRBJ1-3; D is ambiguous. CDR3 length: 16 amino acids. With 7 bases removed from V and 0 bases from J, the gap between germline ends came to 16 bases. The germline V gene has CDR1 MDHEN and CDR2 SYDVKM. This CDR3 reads CASNQLAEGSGNTIYF. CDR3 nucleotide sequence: TGTGCCAGCAACCAACTCGCCGAGGGCTCTGGAAACACCATATATTTT.

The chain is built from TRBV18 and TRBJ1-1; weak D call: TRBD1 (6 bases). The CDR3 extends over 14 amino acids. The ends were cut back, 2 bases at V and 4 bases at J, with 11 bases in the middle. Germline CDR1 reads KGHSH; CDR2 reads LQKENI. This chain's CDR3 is CASSPRGGTTEAFF. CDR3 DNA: TGTGCCAGCTCACCAAGGGGGGGGACCACTGAAGCTTTCTTT.

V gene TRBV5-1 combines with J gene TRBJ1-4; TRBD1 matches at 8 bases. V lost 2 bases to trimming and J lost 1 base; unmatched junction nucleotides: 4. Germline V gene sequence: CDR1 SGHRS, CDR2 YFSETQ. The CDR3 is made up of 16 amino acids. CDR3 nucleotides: TGCGCCAGCAGCTTAGCTACAGGGGGAACTAATGAAAAACTGTTTTTT. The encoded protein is CASSLATGGTNEKLFF.

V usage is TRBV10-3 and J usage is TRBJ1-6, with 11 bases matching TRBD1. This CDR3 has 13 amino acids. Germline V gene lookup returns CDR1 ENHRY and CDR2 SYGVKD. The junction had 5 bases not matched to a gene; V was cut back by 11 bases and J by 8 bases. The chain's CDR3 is CAVWDRGDSPLHF. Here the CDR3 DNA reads TGTGCCGTTTGGGACAGGGGGGATTCACCCCTCCACTTT.

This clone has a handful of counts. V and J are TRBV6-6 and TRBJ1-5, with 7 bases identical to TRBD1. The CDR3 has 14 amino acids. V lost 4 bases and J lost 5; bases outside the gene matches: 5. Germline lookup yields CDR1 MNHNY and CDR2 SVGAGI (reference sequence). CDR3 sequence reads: CASSSTRGDQPQHF. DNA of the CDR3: TGTGCCAGCAGTTCCACCAGGGGGGATCAGCCCCAGCATTTT.

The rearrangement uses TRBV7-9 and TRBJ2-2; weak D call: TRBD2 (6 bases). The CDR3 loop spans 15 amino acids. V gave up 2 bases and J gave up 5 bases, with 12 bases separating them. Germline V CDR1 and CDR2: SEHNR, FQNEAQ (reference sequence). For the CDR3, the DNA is TGTGCCAGCAGCTTATCGAGCGGGCCAACCGGGGAGCTGTTTTTT. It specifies CASSLSSGPTGELFF.

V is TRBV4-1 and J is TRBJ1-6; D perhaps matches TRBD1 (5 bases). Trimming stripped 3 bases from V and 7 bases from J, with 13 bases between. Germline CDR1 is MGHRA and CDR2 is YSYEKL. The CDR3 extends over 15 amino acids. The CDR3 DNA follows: TGCGCCAGCAGCCACCCTGGACACCCAAATTCACCCCTCCACTTT. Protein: CASSHPGHPNSPLHF.

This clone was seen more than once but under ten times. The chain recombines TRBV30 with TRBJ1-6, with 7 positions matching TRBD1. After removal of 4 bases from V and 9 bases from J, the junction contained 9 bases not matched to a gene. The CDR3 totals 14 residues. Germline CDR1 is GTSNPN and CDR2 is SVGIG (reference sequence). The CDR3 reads CAWTEGGGSSPLHF. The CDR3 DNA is TGTGCCTGGACGGAAGGGGGCGGAAGTTCACCCCTCCACTTT.